This TCR beta chain was sequenced for a study of T cell changes during pregnancy in multiple sclerosis. Repertoires were generated with immunoSEQ multiplex PCR, while TCRdb's copy carries only in-frame clones and drops some. The sample has approximately 90,000 clones; approximately 94% are singletons. The germline V gene encodes CDR1 GTSNPN and CDR2 SVGIG (reference sequence). J lost 7 bases, V lost 0 bases, and 6 bases had no gene match. CDR3 length: 14 amino acids. This clonotype was sampled from a female donor with multiple sclerosis, enrolled in a pregnancy study. The V call is TRBV30, the J call TRBJ2-1, with 7 nucleotides matching TRBD2. The sequences come from peripheral blood, collected in the third trimester of pregnancy. CDR3 amino acids: CAWSVTGGVNEQFF. CDR3 DNA sequence: TGTGCCTGGAGTGTAACGGGAGGAGTGAATGAGCAGTTCTTC. The whole variable domain, remainder taken from reference TRBV30 and TRBJ2-1, is SQTIHQWPATLVQPVGSPLSLECTVEGTSNPNLYWYRQAAGRGLQLLFYSVGIGQISSEVPQNLSASRPQDRQFILSSKKLLLSDSGFYLCAWSVTGGVNEQFFGPGTRLTVL.